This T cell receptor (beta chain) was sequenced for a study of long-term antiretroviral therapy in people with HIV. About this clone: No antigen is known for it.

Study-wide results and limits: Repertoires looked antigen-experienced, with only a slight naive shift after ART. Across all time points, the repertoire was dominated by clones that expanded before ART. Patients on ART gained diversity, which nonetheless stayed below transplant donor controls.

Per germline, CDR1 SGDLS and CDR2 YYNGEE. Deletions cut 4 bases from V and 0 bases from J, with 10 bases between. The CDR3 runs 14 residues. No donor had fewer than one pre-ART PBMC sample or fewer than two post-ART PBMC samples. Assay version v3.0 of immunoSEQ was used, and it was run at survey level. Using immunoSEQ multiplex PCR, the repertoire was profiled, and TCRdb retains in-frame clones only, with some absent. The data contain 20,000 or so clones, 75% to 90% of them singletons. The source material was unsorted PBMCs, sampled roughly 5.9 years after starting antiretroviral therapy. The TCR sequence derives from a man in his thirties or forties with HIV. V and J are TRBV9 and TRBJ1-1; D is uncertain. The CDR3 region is CASSSRTVNTEAFF. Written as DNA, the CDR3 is TGTGCCAGCAGCTCCCGGACGGTGAACACTGAAGCTTTCTTT.